One T cell receptor (beta chain) is described in this entry. The target of this receptor is not known. No clone much larger than this one lies a single base away; base qualities are absent. The record originates from a study of OX40 agonist ivuxolimab in advanced cancers. In terms of the full investigation: Ivuxolimab was a fully human IgG2 agonistic monoclonal antibody targeting the costimulatory receptor OX40 (CD134). Intravenous ivuxolimab was administered to patients every 2 weeks at six dose levels: 0.01, 0.1, 0.3, 1.5, 3 and 10 mg/kg. Partial responses were achieved by three dose-escalation patients, of whom one had hepatocellular carcinoma and two had cutaneous melanoma. Patients were allowed to have had prior anti-PD-1, anti-PD-L1 or anti-CTLA-4 therapy, and around two fifths of the dose-escalation patients had been treated with checkpoint inhibitors. The point of sequencing TCRbeta in the periphery was to test whether ivuxolimab changed TCR sequence diversity and drove clonal T-cell expansion. Among the 52 dose-escalation patients, approximately 20 had hepatocellular carcinoma, around 15 melanoma, 9 renal cell carcinoma and 9 head and neck cancer. The paper covers the monotherapy dose-escalation part of the phase I ivuxolimab trial, which included N of about 50 patients. In the dose-escalation cohort, about four fifths of patients were male, and the mean age was 60 years with a range of about 20 to 80.

The CDR3 has 14 amino acids, counting the end cysteine and phenylalanine. Left in the record is the CDR3 DNA by itself, 42 bases read in frame from the first base. Reading the germline V gene (reference sequence) gives CDR1 SEHNR and CDR2 FQNEAQ. V and J lose 10 bases and 8 bases, and a span of 23 bases separates them. For sequencing of the TCRbeta CDR3 region, genomic DNA was extracted from the sorted cells. The immunoSEQ Assay was used for sequencing of TCRbeta CDR3 regions. The clones in this table, taken by TCRdb from immuneACCESS, are in-frame only. Not every clone is retained; where verified, under half of the shortfall comes from an unresolved V gene, and the cause of the rest is unknown. The sample data list 75,000 to 100,000 clones, and about nine tenths of these were observed just once. Less than 0.4% of the sample comes from the top ten. The trial excluded patients who had a history of autoimmune disease or were on systemic immunosuppression. Peripheral blood for TCR sequencing was drawn from every dose cohort at baseline, at cycle 4 day 1 and at cycle 7 day 1. Samples came from an open-label, multicenter, first-in-human phase I dose-escalation trial of ivuxolimab. Adults with locally advanced or metastatic head and neck squamous cell, hepatocellular, melanoma or renal cell carcinoma were enrolled in the trial. Before TCR sequencing, CD4+ T cells and CD8+ T cells from peripheral blood were sorted into separate populations.

Summary of the overall study and its limitations: In partial responders in the 0.1-3.0 mg/kg groups, normalized peripheral clonal expansion was found to be among the lowest, especially among CD8+ T cells. The antigen specificity of the clonally expanded peripheral T cells was not determined. At doses of 0.1 to 3.0 mg/kg, clonal expansion of both CD4+ and CD8+ T cells in blood was seen between baseline and week 6. Low levels of normalized T-cell clonal expansion were also seen in some patients who did not respond. After ivuxolimab, more expanded clones were found on average in CD8+ T cells than in CD4+ T cells.

Here the sequenced sample was CD4+ or CD8+ T cells sorted from blood, taken in a trial of the OX40 agonist ivuxolimab. The V gene is TRBV7-9 and the J gene is TRBJ1-2; D gene: possibly TRBD1, on 6 matching bases. This clonotype originated in an adult with an advanced solid tumor such as melanoma, head and neck, liver or kidney cancer. The nucleotide sequence reads as follows: TGTGCCACCAGAGGGGGGGAGAGGCTTTACGGCTACACCTTC. The translation is CATRGGERLYGYTF.